A single sample is the source of the 20 T cell receptor beta chains below, sequenced in a study of T cell responses to AZD1222 COVID-19 vaccine. The table came from immunoSEQ multiplex PCR; TCRdb's copy has only in-frame clones and leaves some out. The sample includes around 120,000 clones, 75% to 95% of them seen just once. The source material was peripheral blood, sampled on day 0 of AZD1222 vaccination. The receptor set was obtained from an adult in good health.

This chain connects TRBV24-1 to TRBJ2-2, with D perhaps matching TRBD1 (5 bases). The V and J ends lost 7 bases and 7 bases respectively, with 9 bases between them. Germline-derived CDR1 and CDR2 are KGHDR and SFDVKD. This CDR3 spans 12 amino acids. The CDR3 sequence is CATRGQGGELFF. The CDR3 bases are TGTGCCACCAGAGGGCAGGGCGGGGAGCTGTTTTTT.

This clone was observed a single time. J is TRBJ1-2 and V is TRBV27; D possibly corresponds to TRBD1 (5 bases). Trimming stripped 4 bases from V and 7 bases from J, with 22 bases between. CDR1 is MNHEY, CDR2 SMNVEV, per germline (reference sequence). This CDR3 is built from 16 residues. The CDR3 region has the DNA TGTGCCAGCAGTTACAACGCCGTCGGGACCCGTGGTGGCTACACCTTC. This codes for CASSYNAVGTRGGYTF.

The V gene is TRBV5-4, the J gene TRBJ2-1; TRBD2 might be the D (5 bases). The CDR3 has 15 amino acids. V was shortened by 1 base and J by 5 bases, with 13 bases between the two germline ends. Germline values: CDR1 SGHNT, CDR2 YYREEE (reference sequence). In DNA, the CDR3 is TGTGCCAGCAGCTTGTGGCAAGCGGCGGACAATGAGCAGTTCTTC. Residues: CASSLWQAADNEQFF. Using reference TRBV5-4 and TRBJ2-1 for the parts outside the CDR3, the full variable domain is ETGVTQSPTHLIKTRGQQVTLRCSSQSGHNTVSWYQQALGQGPQFIFQYYREEENGRGNFPPRFSGLQFPNYSSELNVNALELDDSALYLCASSLWQAADNEQFFGPGTRLTVL.

This clone was found once. V gene TRBV11-2 combines with J gene TRBJ1-5; D gene unclear. The CDR3 is 15 residues long. V lost 10 bases to trimming and J lost 2 bases, with 18 bases between them. Germline V gives CDR1 SGHAT, CDR2 FQNNGV. CDR3 region: CATPGKGDGNQPQHF. CDR3 nucleotide sequence: TGTGCCACCCCGGGAAAAGGTGACGGCAATCAGCCCCAGCATTTT.

The chain has TRBV5-4 and TRBJ2-2; D might be TRBD2 (6 bases). Trimming removed 2 bases from V and 6 bases from J, with 14 bases in between. The CDR3 length is 15 residues. CDR1 and CDR2 from the germline V gene are SGHNT and YYREEE (reference sequence). The CDR3 here is CASSLPLAGAGELFF. CDR3 DNA: TGTGCCAGCAGCTTACCACTAGCCGGCGCCGGGGAGCTGTTTTTT.

This chain joins TRBV29-1 and TRBJ2-5; D is unclear. Germline V lookup: CDR1 SQVTM, CDR2 ANQGSEA. The length of the CDR3 is 12 residues. Between the trimmed V and J ends, which lost 7 bases and 4 bases, there was a span of 13 bases. The chain's CDR3 is CSGGALPETQYF. CDR3 nucleotides: TGCAGCGGAGGAGCCCTCCCAGAGACCCAGTACTTC.

The gene calls are TRBV5-1 and TRBJ2-1; 9 nucleotides line up with TRBD2. The V gene's germline CDR1 is SGHRS and CDR2 YFSETQ. Trimming removed 7 bases from V and 8 bases from J; junction bases left unmatched: 13. This CDR3 has 15 residues. The CDR3 DNA follows: TGCGCCAGCGCCGGCGGCCTAGCGGGACGCGATGAGCAGTTCTTC. Its translation is CASAGGLAGRDEQFF.

The chain links TRBV12-3 or TRBV12-4 to TRBJ1-1; no reliable D call. Trimming stripped 3 bases from V and 2 bases from J, with 7 bases between. This CDR3 is 13 amino acids long. This chain's CDR3 is CASSFGFNTEAFF. CDR3 nucleotides: TGTGCCAGCAGTTTTGGGTTCAACACTGAAGCTTTCTTT.

The chain carries TRBV6-5 and TRBJ1-2; D uncertain. V was cut by 7 bases and J by 1 base, with 10 bases left in between. CDR1 and CDR2 (germline): MNHEY, SVGAGI. The CDR3 runs 13 residues. The DNA of the CDR3 is TGTGCCAGCATCCAGTCTCTTAACTATGGCTACACCTTC. Translation: CASIQSLNYGYTF.

This chain uses TRBV27 with TRBJ1-1, with 8 positions matching TRBD1. The V segment lost 6 bases and the J segment 5 bases; nucleotides outside the gene matches: 11. The CDR3 totals 15 residues. In germline, CDR1 is MNHEY, CDR2 SMNVEV (reference sequence). The CDR3: CASSLGAGGWTEAFF. CDR3 nucleotide sequence: TGTGCCAGCAGCCTAGGCGCAGGGGGCTGGACTGAAGCTTTCTTT.

The chain joins TRBV5-8 to TRBJ1-1; 9 bases are a match to TRBD1. V shed 3 bases, J shed 5 bases, and the junction held 11 bases outside the gene matches. This CDR3 is 16 amino acids long. Germline V gene sequence: CDR1 SGHTS, CDR2 YDEGEE. The CDR3 loop is CASSYGAGTGQTEAFF. In DNA form, the CDR3 reads TGTGCCAGCAGCTATGGCGCCGGGACAGGGCAAACTGAAGCTTTCTTT.

The chain combines TRBV7-9 with TRBJ1-1, with TRBD1 as a possible D gene (6 bases). The V gene lost 11 bases and the J gene lost 2 bases, with 15 bases spanning the gap. Germline CDR1 and CDR2: SEHNR and FQNEAQ (reference sequence). The CDR3 is 13 amino acids. CDR3 sequence: CAGKRQENTEAFF. The CDR3 DNA sequence: TGTGCCGGAAAACGACAGGAAAACACTGAAGCTTTCTTT. Filled out from reference TRBV7-9 and TRBJ1-1, the complete variable domain reads DTGVSQNPRHKITKRGQNVTFRCDPISEHNRLYWYRQTLGQGPEFLTYFQNEAQLEKSRLLSDRFSAERPKGSFSTLEIQRTEQGDSAMYLCAGKRQENTEAFFGQGTRLTVV.

This clone was picked up a small number of times. CDR3 sequence (DNA): TGTGCCAGCAGTGACGGTAGCAATCAGCCCCAGCATTTT. This sequence encodes CASSDGSNQPQHF. The V call is TRBV6-4, the J call TRBJ1-5; no clear D gene. V lost 2 bases and J 0 bases, leaving 2 bases between the germline ends. Germline-derived CDR1 and CDR2 are MRHNA and SNTAGT. The CDR3 is made up of 13 amino acids.

The V call is TRBV4-3, the J call TRBJ2-1; D remains ambiguous. Trimming removed 0 bases at V and 1 base at J, with 13 bases between. The CDR3 has 17 amino acids. Germline V gene sequence: CDR1 LGHNA, CDR2 YSLEER. The CDR3 nucleotides are TGCGCCAGCAGCCAAGAGTTAGACCGTATTTCCTACAATGAGCAGTTCTTC. The encoded protein is CASSQELDRISYNEQFF.

The rearrangement links TRBV27 to TRBJ2-1; tentative D call: TRBD1 (6 bases). The CDR3 contains 15 residues. The V end lost 2 bases, the J end lost 1 base, and 9 bases lay between the germline ends. CDR1 is MNHEY, CDR2 SMNVEV, per germline (reference sequence). CDR3 DNA: TGTGCCAGCAGTTTAAAACAGGGTTCCTACAATGAGCAGTTCTTC. This sequence encodes CASSLKQGSYNEQFF.

V gene TRBV9 combines with J gene TRBJ1-1, with 7 bases matching TRBD1. The CDR3 is 14 amino acids. CDR1 SGDLS and CDR2 YYNGEE come from the germline V gene. With V trimmed by 2 bases and J by 5 bases, 6 bases remained unmatched. CDR3 bases: TGTGCCAGCAGCGTGTCCAGGGGGAGGACTGAAGCTTTCTTT. Its protein product is CASSVSRGRTEAFF.

The chain uses TRBV6-5 and TRBJ1-2; D is undetermined. This CDR3 contains 14 residues. From germline, CDR1 is MNHEY and CDR2 SVGAGI. V was shortened by 6 bases and J by 2 bases, with 13 bases between the two germline ends. The CDR3 is CASREGGVNYGYTF. The CDR3 DNA follows: TGTGCCAGCAGAGAGGGTGGTGTAAACTATGGCTACACCTTC.

V gene TRBV2 combines with J gene TRBJ2-2; 14 bases align to TRBD2. The trim removed 11 bases at V and 7 bases at J, leaving 6 bases unmatched. The CDR3 length is 14 residues. Germline CDR1 reads SNHLY; CDR2 reads FYNNEI. The CDR3 sequence: CASGLAGVGGELFF. CDR3 in DNA: TGTGCCTCGGGACTAGCGGGAGTTGGCGGGGAGCTGTTTTTT.

The chain links TRBV5-1 to TRBJ2-2; 7 bases line up with TRBD2. The CDR3 loop spans 14 amino acids. The V gene's germline CDR1 is SGHRS and CDR2 YFSETQ. Trimming cost V 7 bases and J 3 bases; bases outside gene matches: 6. The DNA for the CDR3 is TGCGCCAGCGGGGCGGGAGCTGACACCGGGGAGCTGTTTTTT. It yields the protein CASGAGADTGELFF. The entire variable domain, with the rest obtained from reference TRBV5-1 and TRBJ2-2, is as follows: KAGVTQTPRYLIKTRGQQVTLSCSPISGHRSVSWYQQTPGQGLQFLFEYFSETQRNKGNFPGRFSGRQFSNSRSEMNVSTLELGDSALYLCASGAGADTGELFFGEGSRLTVL.

The rearrangement uses TRBV15 and TRBJ1-1, with TRBD1 identical over 8 bases. There are 14 residues in the CDR3. Germline V lookup: CDR1 LNHNV, CDR2 YYDKDF (reference sequence). The J segment lost 8 bases and the V segment lost 5 bases, leaving 10 bases of the junction unmatched. The CDR3 loop is CATSHGQGVAEAFF. The CDR3 DNA is TGTGCCACCAGCCACGGACAGGGAGTTGCCGAAGCTTTCTTT.